This T cell receptor (beta chain) derives from a study of T cell clones after liver transplantation (dated by TCRdb to about 2019). For context, the study as a whole: The samples were obtained from ITN030ST, a randomized trial that attempted immunosuppression withdrawal within 2 years after liver transplantation. Donor-reactive T cell clones were identified using TCRbeta sequencing after a pre-transplant mixed lymphocyte reaction and were then followed in post-transplant blood. The study cohort included 8 liver transplant recipients, of whom 3 were classified as tolerant and 5 as non-tolerant. Of the eight recipients, three were HCV-positive, while the remaining recipients had been transplanted for non-autoimmune, non-viral indications. As an antigen-independent comparator for donor-reactive sequences, third party-reactive TCRbeta sequences were also identified from pre-transplant MLRs. Blood samples were collected pre-transplant, pre-randomization before withdrawal, and post-randomization after either full withdrawal or failed withdrawal. Tolerance was defined as complete withdrawal of immunosuppression for at least one year without a rise in liver enzymes beyond twice the upper limit of normal. No induction therapy was given to the subjects, and standard immunosuppression was administered until randomization at 12-24 months post-transplant.

Results the study describes overall, beyond this receptor: When repertoire turnover was accounted for, significantly reduced detection of donor-reactive sequences was found in 7 of 8 subjects for CD4 and in 8 of 8 subjects for CD8. In two subjects, low numbers of available donor cells limited the measurable donor-reactive repertoire. A greater decline was seen for donor-reactive sequences than for third party-reactive sequences, suggesting partial antigen-specific deletion unrelated to withdrawal success. Because no allograft tissue specimens were available, donor-reactive T cells may have migrated into the graft instead of being deleted. A significant post-transplant decrease in circulating donor-reactive CD4 TCRbeta sequences was observed in most of the 8 subjects, irrespective of tolerance or HCV status. Because of small, heterogeneous patient numbers and non-standardized post-transplant time points, the conclusions were only preliminary.

Here V drops 2 bases and J drops 0 bases, and the junction holds 11 bases not matched to any gene. The CDR3 contains 18 residues, cysteine and phenylalanine counted. The only DNA kept is the CDR3, 54 bases in frame from the first base. CDR1 SGHRS and CDR2 YFSETQ were looked up in the germline V gene. High-throughput TCRbeta CDR3 sequencing of frozen genomic DNA was performed by immunoSEQ, including PCR amplification, mapping, bias correction and internal controls. Regarding the original processing steps: Only productive rearrangements were retained, and each unique TCRbeta sequence was defined by its CDR3 nucleotide sequence together with its V and J gene. For a sequence to be called donor-reactive, it needed a frequency of at least 0.01% and at least 5-fold expansion in CFSE-low cells compared with unstimulated pre-transplant cells. Per-subject minimum frequency thresholds, based on the lowest-template unstimulated sample, ensured at least 90% detection power. Jensen-Shannon divergence between the top 1000 TCRbeta sequences post-transplant and pre-transplant was used to measure repertoire turnover. Two-sided Fisher's exact tests were used to test for changes in the detection of donor-reactive sequences. As stored in TCRdb, this immuneACCESS dataset retains in-frame rearrangements with V and J assigned. A fraction of the clones does not appear; measured against another copy, unresolved V genes explain less than half of the discrepancy, and the remainder lacks a known reason. V and J calls and clone size are those listed in that table; D and trimming were worked out from the DNA. This sample holds 50,000 or so clones; roughly 74% were observed only once. The ten most abundant clones make up 7.5% to 10% of the sample.

Concerning this clone itself: Its antigen is unknown. Per-nucleotide qualities are absent, and no much larger clonotype sits a single base away.

Thawed unstimulated PBMCs were stained for CD3, CD4 and CD8 and FACS-sorted into CD3+CD4+ and CD3+CD8+ populations. Each of the 8 studied subjects was randomized to immunosuppression withdrawal. The Qiagen DNeasy Blood and Tissue Kit was used for isolation of genomic DNA. Here the sequenced sample was CD4+ T cells from blood, taken roughly 56 months after liver transplant. The sequence derives from a human patient who received a liver transplant. The graft donor may be the source of some T cells after a transplant. Here the chain combines TRBV5-1 and TRBJ2-3, with TRBD2 identical over 8 junction bases. The DNA is TGCGCCAGCAGCTTCGACGGGGGGGCCACCTATAGCACAGATACGCAGTATTTT. It translates as CASSFDGGATYSTDTQYF.